This T cell receptor beta chain was observed in a study of early T cells in non-severe SARS-CoV-2 infection. Study background: Investigators sequenced bulk RNA drawn from unsorted whole blood, and chains remained unpaired.

Study findings and constraints: VDJdb matching skewed toward anti-spike CD8 responses, missing private and CD4 specificities.

The CDR3 is made up of 13 amino acids. V was clipped by 2 bases and J by 5 bases, with 10 bases between them. Germline assignment: CDR1 MNHNS and CDR2 SASEGT. The TCR library protocol was used to attach unique molecular identifiers. These identifiers were attached to individual cDNA molecules. In TCRdb, the 5' RACE reads were re-called with MiXCR into one record per CDR3 protein. The table shows over 50,000 distinct CDR3 sequences, with about a tenth occurring only once. This clonotype was counted many times. Its cognate antigen is unknown. This sequence originates from an adult who was a healthcare worker with PCR-confirmed SARS-CoV-2 infection or an uninfected control (not recorded which). The V call is TRBV6-1, the J call TRBJ2-7; D is uncertain. The source material was whole blood. Here the CDR3 DNA reads TGTGCCAGCAGTGAAACTATTACCCACGAGCAGTACTTC. This translates into CASSETITHEQYF.